This TCR beta chain stems from a study of graft-versus-host responses after intestinal transplantation. This CDR3 is 14 amino acids long. Method: immunoSEQ multiplex PCR; TCRdb's copy keeps in-frame clones and lacks some. Of fewer than 120,000 clones listed, over 85% are singletons. On this clone itself: Its antigen is not known.

The sequence came from a human donor who received an intestinal transplant. Sequenced here: unstimulated CD8+ T cells sorted from spleen or lymph node cells, sampled before intestinal transplant. V is TRBV1 and J is TRBJ2-7. TRBV1 is assigned pseudogene status. The CDR3 DNA follows: TGCACCAGCAGCCTAGTGGAAAGCTCCTACGAGCAGTACTTC. Amino acid sequence: CTSSLVESSYEQYF.